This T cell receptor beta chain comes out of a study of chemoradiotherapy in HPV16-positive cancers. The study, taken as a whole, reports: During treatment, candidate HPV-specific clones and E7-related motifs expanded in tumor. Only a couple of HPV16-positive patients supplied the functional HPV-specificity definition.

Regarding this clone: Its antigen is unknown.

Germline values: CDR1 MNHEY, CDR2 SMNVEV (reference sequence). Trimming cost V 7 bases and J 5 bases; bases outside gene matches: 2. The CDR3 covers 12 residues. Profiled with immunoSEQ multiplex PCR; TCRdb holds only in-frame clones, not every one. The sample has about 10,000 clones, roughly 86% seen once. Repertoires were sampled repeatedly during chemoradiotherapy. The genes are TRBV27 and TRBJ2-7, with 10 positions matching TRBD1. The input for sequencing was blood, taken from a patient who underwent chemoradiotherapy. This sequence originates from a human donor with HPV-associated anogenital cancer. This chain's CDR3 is CASTGTGDEQYF. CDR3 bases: TGTGCCAGCACCGGGACAGGGGACGAGCAGTACTTC.